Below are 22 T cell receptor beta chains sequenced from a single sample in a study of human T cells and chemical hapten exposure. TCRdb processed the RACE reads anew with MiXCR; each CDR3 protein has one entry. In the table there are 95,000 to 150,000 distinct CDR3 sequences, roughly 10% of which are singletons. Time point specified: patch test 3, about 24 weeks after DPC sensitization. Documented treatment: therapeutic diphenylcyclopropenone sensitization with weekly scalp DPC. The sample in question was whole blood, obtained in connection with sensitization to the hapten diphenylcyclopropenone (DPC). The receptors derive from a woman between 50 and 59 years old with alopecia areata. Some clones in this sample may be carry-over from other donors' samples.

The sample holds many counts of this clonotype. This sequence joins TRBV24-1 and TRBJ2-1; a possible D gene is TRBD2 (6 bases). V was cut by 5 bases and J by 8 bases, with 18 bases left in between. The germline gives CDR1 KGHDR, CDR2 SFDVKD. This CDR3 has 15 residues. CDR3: CATSGRVAVGDEQFF. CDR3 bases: TGTGCCACCAGTGGTAGGGTAGCGGTGGGGGATGAGCAGTTCTTC.

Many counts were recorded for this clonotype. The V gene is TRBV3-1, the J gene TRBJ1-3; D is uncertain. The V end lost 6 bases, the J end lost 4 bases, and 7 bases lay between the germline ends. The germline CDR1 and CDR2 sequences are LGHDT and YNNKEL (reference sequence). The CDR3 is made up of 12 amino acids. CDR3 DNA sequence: TGTGCCAGCAGGAACACAGGAAACACCATATATTTT. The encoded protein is CASRNTGNTIYF.

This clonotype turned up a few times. The CDR3 region is CSASVGANEQFF. Written as DNA, the CDR3 is TGCAGTGCTAGCGTGGGAGCCAATGAGCAGTTCTTC. The chain carries TRBV20-1 and TRBJ2-1; perhaps TRBD2 as D (5 bases). This CDR3 has 12 residues. The V and J ends lost 3 bases and 6 bases respectively, with 9 bases between them. The germline gives CDR1 DFQATT, CDR2 SNEGSKA (reference sequence).

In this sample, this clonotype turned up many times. Written as DNA, the CDR3 is TGCGCCAGCGGCTCCGGGACTTCCTACAATGAGCAGTTCTTC. It translates to CASGSGTSYNEQFF. This chain connects TRBV5-1 to TRBJ2-1, with TRBD2 as a possible D gene (6 bases). V was clipped by 7 bases and J by 1 base, with 12 bases between them. This CDR3 comprises 14 residues. Germline V gene data show CDR1 as SGHRS and CDR2 as YFSETQ.

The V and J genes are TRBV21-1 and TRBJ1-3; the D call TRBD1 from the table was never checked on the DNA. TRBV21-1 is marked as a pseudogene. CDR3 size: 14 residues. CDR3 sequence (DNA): TGTGCCAGCGGAATAACAGGGTCAGAAAACACCATATATTTT. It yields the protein CASGITGSENTIYF.

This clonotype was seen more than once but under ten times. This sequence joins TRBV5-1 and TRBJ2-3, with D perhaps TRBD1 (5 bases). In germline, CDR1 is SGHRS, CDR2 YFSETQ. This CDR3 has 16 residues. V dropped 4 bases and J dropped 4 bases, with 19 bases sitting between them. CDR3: CASSRDLQVSADTQYF. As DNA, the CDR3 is TGCGCCAGCAGCAGAGACTTACAGGTTTCCGCAGATACGCAGTATTTT.

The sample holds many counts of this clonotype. The CDR3 nucleotides are TGTGCCAGCAGTTTCCTTAACAGCCATGGCTACACCTTC. Protein sequence: CASSFLNSHGYTF. The chain employs TRBV12-3 or TRBV12-4 and TRBJ1-2; D unclear. This CDR3 region has 13 residues. The V end lost 3 bases, the J end lost 6 bases, and 11 bases lay between the germline ends.

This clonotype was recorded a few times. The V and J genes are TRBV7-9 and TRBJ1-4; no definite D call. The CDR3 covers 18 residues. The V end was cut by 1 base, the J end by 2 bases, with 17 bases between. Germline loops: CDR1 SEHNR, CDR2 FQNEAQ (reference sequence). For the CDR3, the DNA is TGTGCCAGCAGCTTAGTGGCAACGACACCTTCCACTAATGAAAAACTGTTTTTT. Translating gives CASSLVATTPSTNEKLFF.

CDR3 nucleotides: TGTGCCAGCAGTTTAGGGTCAGGGGTAGGTCAGCCCCAGCATTTT. Translating gives CASSLGSGVGQPQHF. The V gene is TRBV27, the J gene TRBJ1-5, with a weak D call TRBD1 (6 bases). The germline V and J ends were trimmed by 2 bases and 6 bases, with 14 bases remaining between them. Germline V gives CDR1 MNHEY, CDR2 SMNVEV (reference sequence). The CDR3 spans 15 residues.

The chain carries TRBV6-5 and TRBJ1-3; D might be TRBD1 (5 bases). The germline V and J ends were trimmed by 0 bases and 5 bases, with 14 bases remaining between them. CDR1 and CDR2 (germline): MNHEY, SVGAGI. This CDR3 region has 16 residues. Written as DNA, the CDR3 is TGTGCCAGCAGTTACTCGAATCAGGGAACAAGAAACACCATATATTTT. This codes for CASSYSNQGTRNTIYF.

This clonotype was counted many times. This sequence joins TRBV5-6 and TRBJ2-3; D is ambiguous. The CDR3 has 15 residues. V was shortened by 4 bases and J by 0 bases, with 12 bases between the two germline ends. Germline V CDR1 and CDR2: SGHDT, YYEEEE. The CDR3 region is CASSLGRLSTDTQYF. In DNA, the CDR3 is TGTGCCAGCAGCCTAGGACGCCTAAGCACAGATACGCAGTATTTT.

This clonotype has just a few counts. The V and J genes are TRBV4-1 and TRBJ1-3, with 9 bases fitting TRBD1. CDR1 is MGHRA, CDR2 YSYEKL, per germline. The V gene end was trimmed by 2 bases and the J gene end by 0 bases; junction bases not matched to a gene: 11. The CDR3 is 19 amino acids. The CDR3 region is CASSQKGQGQSRSGNTIYF. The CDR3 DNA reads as TGCGCCAGCAGCCAAAAGGGACAGGGCCAATCGCGCTCTGGAAACACCATATATTTT.

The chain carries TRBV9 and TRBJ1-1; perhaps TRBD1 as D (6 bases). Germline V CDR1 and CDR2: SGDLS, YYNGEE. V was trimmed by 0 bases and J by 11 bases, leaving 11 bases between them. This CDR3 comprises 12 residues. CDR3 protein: CASSVGNREAFF. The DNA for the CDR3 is TGTGCCAGCAGCGTAGGAAACAGGGAGGCTTTCTTT. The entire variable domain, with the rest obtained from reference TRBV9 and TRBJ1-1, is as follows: DSGVTQTPKHLITATGQRVTLRCSPRSGDLSVYWYQQSLDQGLQFLIQYYNGEERAKGNILERFSAQQFPDLHSELNLSSLELGDSALYFCASSVGNREAFFGQGTRLTVV.

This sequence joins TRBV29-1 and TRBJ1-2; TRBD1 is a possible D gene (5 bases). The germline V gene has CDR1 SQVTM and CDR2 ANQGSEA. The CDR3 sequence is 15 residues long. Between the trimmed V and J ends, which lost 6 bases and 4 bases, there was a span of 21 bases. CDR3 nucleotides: TGCAGCGTGACCGGGCAGGGAGGGGTCGGCTATGGCTACACCTTC. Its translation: CSVTGQGGVGYGYTF.

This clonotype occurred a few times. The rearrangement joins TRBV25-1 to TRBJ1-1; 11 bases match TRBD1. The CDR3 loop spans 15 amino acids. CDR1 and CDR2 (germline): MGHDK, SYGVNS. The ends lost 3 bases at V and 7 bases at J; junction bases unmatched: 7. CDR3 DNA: TGTGCCAGCAGTGATGGACAGGGGGCGAGGGGTGAAGCTTTCTTT. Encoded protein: CASSDGQGARGEAFF.

The CDR3 nucleotides are TGCGCCAGCAGCCAAGATCCAGGGAATGAGCAGTTCTTC. Translation gives CASSQDPGNEQFF. V gene TRBV4-1 combines with J gene TRBJ2-1; perhaps TRBD1 as D (5 bases). CDR1 and CDR2 (germline): MGHRA, YSYEKL. This CDR3 contains 13 residues. Trimming took 0 bases from V and 7 from J, leaving 7 bases between them.

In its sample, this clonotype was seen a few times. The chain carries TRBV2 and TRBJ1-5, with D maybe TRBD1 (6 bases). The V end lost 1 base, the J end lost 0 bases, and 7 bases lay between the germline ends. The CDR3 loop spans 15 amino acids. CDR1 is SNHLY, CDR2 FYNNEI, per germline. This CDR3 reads CASSEGTVSNQPQHF. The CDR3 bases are TGTGCCAGCAGTGAAGGGACAGTTAGCAATCAGCCCCAGCATTTT.

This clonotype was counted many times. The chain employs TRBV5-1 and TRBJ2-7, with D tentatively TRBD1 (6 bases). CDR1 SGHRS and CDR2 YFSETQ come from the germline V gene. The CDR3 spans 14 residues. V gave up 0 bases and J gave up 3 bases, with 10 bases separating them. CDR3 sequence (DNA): TGCGCCAGCAGCTTGGGGACAGAGCTCTACGAGCAGTACTTC. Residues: CASSLGTELYEQYF.

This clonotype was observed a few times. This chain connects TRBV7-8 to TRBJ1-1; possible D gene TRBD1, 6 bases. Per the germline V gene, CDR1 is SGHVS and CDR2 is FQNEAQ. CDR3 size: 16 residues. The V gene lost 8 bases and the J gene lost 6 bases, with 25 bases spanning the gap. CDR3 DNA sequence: TGTGCCAGCGCTATAGGGGGGGGCACAGGCGACGCTGAAGCTTTCTTT. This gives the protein CASAIGGGTGDAEAFF. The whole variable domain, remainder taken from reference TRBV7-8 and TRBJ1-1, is GAGVSQSPRYKVAKRGQDVALRCDPISGHVSLFWYQQALGQGPEFLTYFQNEAQLDKSGLPSDRFFAERPEGSVSTLKIQRTQQEDSAVYLCASAIGGGTGDAEAFFGQGTRLTVV.

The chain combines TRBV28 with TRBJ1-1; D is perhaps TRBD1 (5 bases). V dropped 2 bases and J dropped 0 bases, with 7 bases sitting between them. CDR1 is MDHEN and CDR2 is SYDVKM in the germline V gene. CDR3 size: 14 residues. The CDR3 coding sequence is TGTGCCAGCAGTTTAATGGGGGTGAACACTGAAGCTTTCTTT. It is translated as CASSLMGVNTEAFF. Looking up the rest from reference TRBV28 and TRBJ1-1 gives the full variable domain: DVKVTQSSRYLVKRTGEKVFLECVQDMDHENMFWYRQDPGLGLRLIYFSYDVKMKEKGDIPEGYSVSREKKERFSLILESASTNQTSMYLCASSLMGVNTEAFFGQGTRLTVV.

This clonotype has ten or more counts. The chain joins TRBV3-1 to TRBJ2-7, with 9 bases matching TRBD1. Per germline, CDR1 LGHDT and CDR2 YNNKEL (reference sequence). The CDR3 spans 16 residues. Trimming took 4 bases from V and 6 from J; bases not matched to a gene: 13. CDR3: CASSLVVGTGLREQYF. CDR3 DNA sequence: TGTGCCAGCAGCCTGGTTGTCGGGACAGGGTTACGCGAGCAGTACTTC.

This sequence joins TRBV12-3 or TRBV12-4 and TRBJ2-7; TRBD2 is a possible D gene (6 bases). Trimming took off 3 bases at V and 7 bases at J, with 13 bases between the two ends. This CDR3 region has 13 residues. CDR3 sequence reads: CASSLAGGSEQYF. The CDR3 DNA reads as TGTGCCAGCAGTTTGGCCGGGGGAAGTGAGCAGTACTTC.